This T cell receptor (beta chain) originates from a study of shared clonotypes between healthy human individuals. Study findings and constraints: Few donors restricted represented genetic and exposure-history diversity.

Naive CD8 isolation took CD45RO-negative cells positively selected for CCR7 and excluded terminally differentiated effector memory CD45RA+ cells. Comments on this clone: Its antigen is not identified.

Tens of thousands of T cell genomes (around 200 ng DNA) went into each sorted-subset replicate. The assay was immunoSEQ multiplex PCR, and TCRdb's table has in-frame clones only and misses some. The sample records around 2,000,000 clones, just under 95% being singletons. J gave up 2 bases and V 0 bases, and 6 bases lay outside the gene matches. The CDR3 contains 16 residues. Germline V CDR1 and CDR2: ENHRY, SYGVKD. The chain joins TRBV10-3 to TRBJ2-7, with 8 nucleotides matching TRBD1. Input material: naive CD8+ T cells sorted from blood. This receptor was obtained from a man younger than 35 in good health. CDR3: CAISESPDRETYEQYF. CDR3 DNA: TGTGCCATCAGTGAGTCGCCGGACAGGGAAACCTACGAGCAGTACTTC.